This paragraph covers one T cell receptor (beta chain) sequence. The antigen remains unidentified. The data belong to a study of T-cell reconstitution after alpha-beta-depleted transplantation in children. Study-level points and caveats: Reported findings indicate that, about two months after transplant, alpha-beta T cells came from several hundred expanded clones, which were derived from non-depleted graft cells. Newly produced T cells mostly provided counts and TCRbeta diversity after one year, as hyperexpanded clones declined. Surviving thymic progenitors and recipient T cells were the source of high TCRbeta diversity at day 60 in some patients.

Unique molecular identifiers featured in how the TCRbeta library was prepared. TCRdb used MiXCR to reprocess the PCR reads, holding one entry per CDR3 protein. This sample has a few hundred thousand distinct CDR3 sequences; approximately 30% occur once, and the top ten carry under 45%. V was pared by 3 bases and J by 1 base, with 15 bases between. This CDR3 is built from 15 residues. From germline, CDR1 is DFQATT and CDR2 SNEGSKA (reference sequence). Sequenced material: PBMCs, taken before TCRalphabeta/CD19-depleted stem cell transplant. The receptor was isolated from a boy less than two years old with Wiskott-Aldrich syndrome, due to receive a stem cell transplant. This chain links TRBV20-1 with TRBJ1-1, with D possibly matching TRBD1 (6 bases). The CDR3 DNA sequence: TGCAGTGCTAGTCGTGGGGGCGTGGGGAACACTGAAGCTTTCTTT. Protein: CSASRGGVGNTEAFF.